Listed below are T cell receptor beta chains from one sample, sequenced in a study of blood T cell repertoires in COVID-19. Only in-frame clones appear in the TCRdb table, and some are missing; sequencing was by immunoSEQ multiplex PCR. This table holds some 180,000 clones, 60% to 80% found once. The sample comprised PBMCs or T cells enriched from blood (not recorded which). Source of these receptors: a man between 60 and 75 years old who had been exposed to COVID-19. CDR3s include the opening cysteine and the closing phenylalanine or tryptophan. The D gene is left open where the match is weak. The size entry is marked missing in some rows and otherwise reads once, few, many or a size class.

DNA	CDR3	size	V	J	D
TGTGCCAGCAGCTCAGGGACAGGGGGCGGTCAGCCCCAGCATTTT	CASSSGTGGGQPQHF	few	TRBV11-2	TRBJ1-5	TRBD1
TGCGCCAGCAGCCAAGTGGTAGCGGGAGCGAACACCGGGGAGCTGTTTTTT	CASSQVVAGANTGELFF	-	TRBV4-1	TRBJ2-2	TRBD2
TGTGCCAGCACCACAGGGGGCGATGGCTACACCTTC	CASTTGGDGYTF	-	TRBV27	TRBJ1-2	TRBD1
TGTGCCTGGAGTTTGCAGGGGAACTATGGCTACACCTTC	CAWSLQGNYGYTF	-	TRBV30	TRBJ1-2	-
TGTGCCAGCAGCGTACGACTAGCGGGAGGGCTGGGGGCCAACGTCCTGACTTTC	CASSVRLAGGLGANVLTF	-	TRBV7-2	TRBJ2-6	TRBD2
TGTGCCAGTACCGCTAGCCGCCTTAATGAGCAGTTCTTC	CASTASRLNEQFF	-	TRBV19	TRBJ2-1	-
TGTGCCAGCAGCGCGGGCCCGGCGGAGACCCAGTACTTC	CASSAGPAETQYF	few	TRBV7-6	TRBJ2-5	-
TGTGCCAGCAGCTTGGTTAACGACGAACAGGGGGCTTTCTTT	CASSLVNDEQGAFF	-	TRBV7-9	TRBJ1-1	TRBD1
TGCAGCGTTGAATCGGGACAGAAGGGAGGCTACACCTTC	CSVESGQKGGYTF	-	TRBV29-1	TRBJ1-2	TRBD1
TGTGCCAGCAAGTCAGGCGCAGGTTCCGGGGAGCTGTTTTTT	CASKSGAGSGELFF	-	TRBV2	TRBJ2-2	-
TGCGCCAGCAGCTTGGAGTGGGCAGGGTGGGACGAGCAGTACTTC	CASSLEWAGWDEQYF	-	TRBV5-1	TRBJ2-7	-
TGTGCCAGCAGTCCACTACGGGGGGGATATGGCTACACCTTC	CASSPLRGGYGYTF	-	TRBV27	TRBJ1-2	-
TGCGCCAGCAGCGCTAGACTAGCGGAGGTAGAGCAGTACTTC	CASSARLAEVEQYF	-	TRBV4-3	TRBJ2-7	TRBD2
TGTGCCAGCAGCCAAGCCGTGGGACTAGCGGGAGGGGAATACTACGAGCAGTACTTC	CASSQAVGLAGGEYYEQYF	-	TRBV4-2	TRBJ2-7	TRBD2
TGTGCCACCAGTACTAATGGAGGGGGCTACACCTTC	CATSTNGGGYTF	-	TRBV24-1	TRBJ1-2	-
TGCGCCAGCAGCATCGTCCCGGGACTAGCGGGAAATGAGCAGTTCTTC	CASSIVPGLAGNEQFF	-	TRBV5-1	TRBJ2-1	TRBD2
TGCAGCGTTGGCCGACAGGGAGAAGCCCAGTACTTC	CSVGRQGEAQYF	-	TRBV29-1	TRBJ2-5	TRBD1
TGTGCCAGCAGTTTAACGGTCAGGGATCAGCCCCAGCATTTT	CASSLTVRDQPQHF	few	TRBV27	TRBJ1-5	-
TGCGCCAGCAGAAAGGTAGCGGGAGGGCCTGATGAGCAGTTCTTC	CASRKVAGGPDEQFF	-	TRBV5-1	TRBJ2-1	TRBD2
TGTGCCACCAGCAGTGGACAGCCCTATGGCTACACCTTC	CATSSGQPYGYTF	-	TRBV15	TRBJ1-2	-
TGTGCCAGCAGCCCCGGGGACAGATGGGCTGAAGCTTTCTTT	CASSPGDRWAEAFF	-	TRBV7-2	TRBJ1-1	TRBD1
TGTGCCAGCAGCGTAGCCCAGGTGGGCTACGAGCAGTACTTC	CASSVAQVGYEQYF	-	TRBV9	TRBJ2-7	-
TGTGCCAGTAGTATTGCAGGGGTCGCTGGCTACACCTTC	CASSIAGVAGYTF	-	TRBV19	TRBJ1-2	-
TGTGCCAGCAGGAGGGGCGGGGGCGCGAACACTGAAGCTTTCTTT	CASRRGGGANTEAFF	-	TRBV11-2	TRBJ1-1	-
TGTGCCACCCCTAGTAGGGACACCAGTTACAATGAGCAGTTCTTC	CATPSRDTSYNEQFF	-	TRBV15	TRBJ2-1	-
TGTGCCAGCAGAACCGGGACTACCTACGAGCAGTACTTC	CASRTGTTYEQYF	-	TRBV28	TRBJ2-7	TRBD2
TGTGCCAGCAGTGAATTTCAGGGGGCCGCAGATACGCAGTATTTT	CASSEFQGAADTQYF	-	TRBV2	TRBJ2-3	TRBD1
TGTGCCAGTGGGGGCCGGGACAGGGCGGCAAGCACTGAAGCTTTCTTT	CASGGRDRAASTEAFF	-	TRBV19	TRBJ1-1	TRBD1
TGTGCCAGTAGTACGTTAGCGGGGTCGGGCTACGAGCAGTACTTC	CASSTLAGSGYEQYF	few	TRBV19	TRBJ2-7	TRBD2
TGTGCCAGCAGCCAAGCCGGGAGTGGGTCCGGGGAGCTGTTTTTT	CASSQAGSGSGELFF	-	TRBV3-1/TRBV3-2	TRBJ2-2	-
TGTGCCAGTAGTGGGGGACTAGCGTTGAACACCGGGGAGCTGTTTTTT	CASSGGLALNTGELFF	-	TRBV19	TRBJ2-2	TRBD2
TGCAGTGCTAGTGACGGACAGGCCACAACTAATGAAAAACTGTTTTTT	CSASDGQATTNEKLFF	-	TRBV20-1	TRBJ1-4	TRBD1
TGTGCCAGCAGCTTAGCGGGATCAGCGGGAGCCGGAGAGACCCAGTACTTC	CASSLAGSAGAGETQYF	once	TRBV7-9	TRBJ2-5	TRBD2
TGTGCCACCAGTGTTTCGGGACTAGCGGGAGTAGACAACAATGAGCAGTTCTTC	CATSVSGLAGVDNNEQFF	-	TRBV24-1	TRBJ2-1	TRBD2
TGTGCCAGCAGCCAGAGACGGGACAGGGGGCGGACAGATACGCAGTATTTT	CASSQRRDRGRTDTQYF	-	TRBV3-1/TRBV3-2	TRBJ2-3	TRBD1
TGCAGCGGGGGGACAGTATGGGGTGAGCAGTACTTC	CSGGTVWGEQYF	-	TRBV29-1	TRBJ2-7	TRBD1
TGCGCCAGCAGTCTAACAGGGAAATCTGGAAACACCATATATTTT	CASSLTGKSGNTIYF	-	TRBV5-1	TRBJ1-3	-
TGTGCCAGCTCAGGAGCGGGAGATACGCAGTATTTT	CASSGAGDTQYF	once	TRBV18	TRBJ2-3	-
TGTGCCAGCAGCTCAGGACAGGGCCGAGAGACCCAGTACTTC	CASSSGQGRETQYF	-	TRBV11-3	TRBJ2-5	TRBD1
TGTGCCAGCAGTGCCCGCCCCGGACAATACGAGCAGTACTTC	CASSARPGQYEQYF	once	TRBV6-6	TRBJ2-7	-
TGTGCCAGCAGCTTAGATCTGCGTCAGGGATCGAACACTGAAGCTTTCTTT	CASSLDLRQGSNTEAFF	once	TRBV11-2	TRBJ1-1	-